The rows below give T cell receptor beta chains drawn from one sample of a study of blood T cell repertoires in COVID-19. This table comes from immunoSEQ multiplex PCR, and its TCRdb copy is limited to in-frame clones, with some not included. The sample contains about 250,000 clones, about 85% of which appear only once. Material: peripheral blood. The receptor set was obtained from a man between 18 and 29 years old with active or convalescent COVID-19. CDR3s include the opening cysteine and the closing phenylalanine or tryptophan. D genes are given only for firm matches.

V gene	J gene	D gene	CDR3 protein
TRBV28	TRBJ2-7	-	CASSPGPSYEQYF
TRBV27	TRBJ2-2	TRBD2	CASSPRPGGSTGELFF
TRBV28	TRBJ2-3	-	CASSPARSRGADTQYF
TRBV28	TRBJ1-1	-	CASSLSRANTEAFF
TRBV7-3	TRBJ2-1	TRBD2	CASSLRARTSGYNEQFF
TRBV5-6	TRBJ2-1	TRBD2	CASSSLGTSGISYNEQFF
TRBV4-3	TRBJ2-2	-	CASSHNHRGGNGELFF
TRBV20-1	TRBJ1-4	-	CSAFNEKLFF
TRBV4-3	TRBJ1-2	-	CASSQEADSTYYGYTF
TRBV25-1	TRBJ1-4	-	CASSPWGATNEKLFF
TRBV9	TRBJ2-3	TRBD2	CASSVLAGAPGDTQYF
TRBV10-3	TRBJ2-7	TRBD1	CAITTDRGDEQYF
TRBV2	TRBJ2-3	TRBD1	CASRRWTGSTDTQYF
TRBV4-2	TRBJ2-3	-	CASSQGASAIDTQYF
TRBV13	TRBJ1-1	TRBD1	CASSSGQVNTEAFF
TRBV4-1	TRBJ1-3	TRBD1	CASSQLQGQGRGNTIYF
TRBV28	TRBJ1-2	TRBD1	CASSPTGRGYTF
TRBV27	TRBJ1-4	-	CASSLTVSPEKLFF
TRBV11-2	TRBJ2-3	-	CASSSVGTYTDTQYF
TRBV9	TRBJ1-2	TRBD1	CASSPRGNDYGYTF
TRBV21-1	TRBJ1-1	-	CASSKARQEFNTEAFF
TRBV24-1	TRBJ1-2	TRBD1	CATPGQVDGYTF
TRBV3-1/TRBV3-2	TRBJ1-2	-	CASSQEGGAYGYTF
TRBV15	TRBJ2-1	TRBD2	CATSRDGGTSGSHEQFF
TRBV30	TRBJ1-5	TRBD1	CAWSPGTGFNQPQHF
TRBV15	TRBJ1-2	-	CATSRDIHQEGGYTF
TRBV11-1	TRBJ2-1	-	CASSVRGNEQFF
TRBV5-1	TRBJ1-4	-	CASSLGPVAEKLFF
TRBV4-3	TRBJ2-3	TRBD2	CASSQEPLAAGDTQYF
TRBV2	TRBJ2-7	-	CASSGQAYEQYF
TRBV7-9	TRBJ2-5	-	CASSQERKQETQYF
TRBV28	TRBJ1-6	TRBD1	CASSFPGEGASHNSPLHF
TRBV6-5	TRBJ1-2	TRBD1	CASSFSAGGSKDGYTF
TRBV9	TRBJ2-7	-	CASSVGGATYEQYF
TRBV2	TRBJ1-5	-	CASSTAGAIYQPQHF
TRBV19	TRBJ2-1	-	CASSIDPGAGGSDEQFF
TRBV19	TRBJ1-2	-	CASSILGEANYGYTF
TRBV5-1	TRBJ1-1	TRBD1	CASSLGGLGTEAFF
TRBV5-4	TRBJ1-2	-	CASRPDTLNYGYTF
TRBV29-1	TRBJ1-1	-	CSVDTGMNTEAFF